This T cell receptor beta chain was sequenced during a study of shared clonotypes between healthy human individuals. For the study at large: The donor pool was made up of a couple of women and a few men aged 18 to 49.

The CDR3 length is 13 residues. The germline V gene encodes CDR1 MRHNA and CDR2 SNTAGT. V lost 2 bases and J lost 6; bases outside the gene matches: 0. The method was immunoSEQ multiplex PCR; TCRdb's version includes in-frame clones alone and lacks a portion of them. The data contain approximately 240,000 clones, over 50% of them singletons. In regard to this clone: Its specificity is unknown.

Study findings and constraints: Only blood underwent sampling, and tissue repertoires likely differ. The study generally estimated greater richness for naive than memory subsets.

The sequence was collected from a man aged 25 to 40 in good health. The sequenced sample consisted of memory CD4+ T cells sorted from blood. This sample's subset: CD45RA-negative fraction. The chain recombines TRBV6-4 with TRBJ2-7, with TRBD1 identical over 11 bases. The chain's CDR3 is CASSDGTGGEQYF. The CDR3 DNA reads TGTGCCAGCAGTGACGGGACAGGGGGCGAGCAGTACTTC.